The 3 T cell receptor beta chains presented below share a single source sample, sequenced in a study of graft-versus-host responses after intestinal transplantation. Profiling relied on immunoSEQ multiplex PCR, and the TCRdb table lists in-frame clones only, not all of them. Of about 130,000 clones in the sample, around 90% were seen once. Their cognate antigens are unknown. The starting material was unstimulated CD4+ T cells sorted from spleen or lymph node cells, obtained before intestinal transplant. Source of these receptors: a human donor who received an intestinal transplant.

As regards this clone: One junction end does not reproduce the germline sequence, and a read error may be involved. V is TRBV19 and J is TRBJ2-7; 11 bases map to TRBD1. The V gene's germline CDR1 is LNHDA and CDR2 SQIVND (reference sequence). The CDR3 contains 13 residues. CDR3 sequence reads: CANSAGQGGEQYF. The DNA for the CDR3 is TGTGCCAATAGTGCGGGACAGGGGGGCGAGCAGTACTTC.

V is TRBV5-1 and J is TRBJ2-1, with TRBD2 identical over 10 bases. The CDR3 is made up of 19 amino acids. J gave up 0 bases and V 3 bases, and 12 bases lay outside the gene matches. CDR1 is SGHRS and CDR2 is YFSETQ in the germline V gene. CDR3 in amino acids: CASSSSSGSTSRSYNEQFF. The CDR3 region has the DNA TGCGCCAGCAGCTCCTCTAGCGGGAGTACCTCCCGCTCCTACAATGAGCAGTTCTTC.

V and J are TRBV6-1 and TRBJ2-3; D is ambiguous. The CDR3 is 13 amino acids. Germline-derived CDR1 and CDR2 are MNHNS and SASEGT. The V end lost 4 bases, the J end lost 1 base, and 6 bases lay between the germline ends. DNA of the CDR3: TGTGCCAGCAGTGGAACTCGCACAGATACGCAGTATTTT. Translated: CASSGTRTDTQYF.